The clone carrying this T cell receptor (beta chain) was counted a few times. The sample comes from a study of blood T cell repertoires in COVID-19. Clones were read by immunoSEQ multiplex PCR, and TCRdb kept only the in-frame ones, dropping some. The sample lists 290,000 or so clones, over 75% occurring once. V shed 4 bases and J 4 bases; nucleotides not matched to a gene: 7. CDR3 length: 14 amino acids. CDR1 and CDR2 from the germline V gene are MNHEY and SVGAGI. Cohorts were assigned according to the clinical history that participants reported. V and J are TRBV6-5 and TRBJ2-7; 7 positions match TRBD2. The sample taken for sequencing was PBMCs or T cells enriched from blood (not recorded which). The sequence came from a woman aged 25 to 45 who had recovered from COVID-19. CDR3 bases: TGTGCCAGCAGTTCTGAGCGGGGAATTTACGAGCAGTACTTC. Residues: CASSSERGIYEQYF.